This TCR beta chain was recorded in a study of CD4 T cells in relation to SARS-CoV-2 and coronaviruses (dated by TCRdb to about 2021). With respect to the entire study: A median age of approximately 40 years, with a range of roughly 20 to 75 years, was recorded for the full convalescent cohort of about a dozen patients. Among the roughly 12 convalescent patients, 8 males and 4 females were included, and two of the subjects were Hispanic. Shared crossreactive spike epitopes were mapped to their HLA restriction using patient-derived lymphoblastoid cell lines. The Adaptive Biotechnologies TCR-sequencing kit was used for samples from three pre-COVID donors and for the naive versus memory experiments, whereas the other data were Illumina-based. A different, Illumina-based TCR-beta assay was used to sequence expansion assays from other donors in the study. At the level of individual TCR clonotypes, the study evaluated whether memory CD4+ T cells crossreact between the spike proteins of SARS-CoV-2 and those of common cold coronaviruses. Study-wide findings and limitations: Memory CD4+ clonotypes crossrecognizing SARS-CoV-2 and at least one common cold coronavirus spike were found in approximately 60% of donors. Naive versus memory sequencing indicated the assay detects memory recall responses rather than primary responses primed during culture. Compared with monoreactive clones, crossreactive clones had significantly weaker SARS-CoV-2-driven expansion, a result consistent with antigenic imprinting. Pre-pandemic and post-infection samples were not both contributed by any donor, so tracing of the source of pre-existing responses was limited. Small numbers of patients and of tested TCRs limited the study. Crossreactivity analysis centred on spike protein, so crossreactivity against other viral proteins was not assessed.

This clone was recorded only once. The specificity of this receptor is unknown. No quality values exist for individual bases; no much larger clone is one base distant. From cysteine to phenylalanine, the CDR3 is 14 amino acids long. Only the CDR3 portion is preserved as DNA: 42 bases, with reading frame beginning at the first base. V loses 3 bases, J loses 0 bases, and the germline ends lie 9 bases apart. CDR1 and CDR2 were assigned from the germline V gene as MNHNS and SASEGT. Deep-resolution immunoSEQ TCR-beta sequencing was performed on DNA from uncultured naive and memory CD4+ T cells. The authors' analysis ran thus. During preprocessing, nonproductive sequences were discarded, as were any CDR3s that did not begin with C, did not end with F or W, or were shorter than 7 amino acids. Cultured and uncultured naive and memory CD4+ repertoires were searched for previously identified spike- and CEF-reactive CDR3s. After three terminal residues were trimmed from each end, CDR3 homology was quantified as pairwise Levenshtein distance using the stringdist R package. This immuneACCESS table, as held by TCRdb, lists in-frame sequences with V and J called but not all clones. Of the missing ones, under half trace to an unresolved V gene in checked studies; the others have no known cause. The DNA was the basis for D and trimming; V, J and clone size are from that table. The sample table contains 50,000 to 70,000 clones; only one count was recorded for about 92% of them. About 0.4% of the sample is held by the ten biggest clonotypes.

To separate naive from memory CD4+ T cells, cryopreserved PBMCs first underwent CD4 enrichment and then EasySep naive CD4+ T cell enrichment. Ficoll-Paque PLUS gradient centrifugation was used to isolate PBMCs from leukapheresis product or whole blood. The PBMCs went either fresh into the expansion assay or into cryopreservation at -140 degrees C. The QIAamp Micro DNA Kit was used to extract genomic DNA from the CD4+ T cells. Recombination connected TRBV6-1 to TRBJ2-7; a weak D assignment points to TRBD2 (6 bases agree). The sample consisted of naive CD4+ T cells from PBMCs. The cell subset or site label, read with the paper, signifies: naive CD4+ T cells isolated by negative enrichment. The TCR was taken from an adult with COVID-19. The base sequence is TGTGCCAGCAGTGACGGGCGGGGCTCCTACGAGCAGTACTTC. Its coded protein is CASSDGRGSYEQYF.